The entry that follows covers one T cell receptor (beta chain) sequence. The data belong to a study of blood T cell repertoires in COVID-19. The overall study: Samples taken during acute and convalescent COVID-19 were collected in the United States, Italy and Spain.

The protocol was immunoSEQ multiplex PCR, while the TCRdb copy is restricted to in-frame clones and leaves out a portion. The profile shows around 100,000 clones, roughly 80% of them singletons. CDR1 is SGHAT and CDR2 is FQNNGV in the germline V gene. The CDR3 totals 17 residues. V trimming: 5 bases; J trimming: 2 bases; junction bases outside the gene matches: 9. The source material was peripheral blood. The clonotype comes from a man between 65 and 85 years old with active or convalescent COVID-19. The rearrangement uses TRBV11-2 and TRBJ2-2; 9 bases agree with TRBD2. The CDR3 DNA sequence: TGTGCCAGCAGCCCTCTGCCGGGACTAGCAAACACCGGGGAGCTGTTTTTT. This gives the protein CASSPLPGLANTGELFF.